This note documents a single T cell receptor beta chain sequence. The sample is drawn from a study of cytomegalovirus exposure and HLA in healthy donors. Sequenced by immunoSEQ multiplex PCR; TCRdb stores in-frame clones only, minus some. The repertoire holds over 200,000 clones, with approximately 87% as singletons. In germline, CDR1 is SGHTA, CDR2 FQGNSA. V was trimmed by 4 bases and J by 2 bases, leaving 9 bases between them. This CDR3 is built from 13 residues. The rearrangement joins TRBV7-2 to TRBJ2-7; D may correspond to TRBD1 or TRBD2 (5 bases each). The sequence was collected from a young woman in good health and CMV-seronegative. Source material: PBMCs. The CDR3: CASSWDGTYEQYF. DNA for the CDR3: TGTGCCAGCAGCTGGGACGGTACCTACGAGCAGTACTTC.